This TCR beta chain was retrieved from a study of blood T cell repertoires in COVID-19. Participant reports of clinical history set cohort assignment. Each recovered donor of Cohort 3 presented with two negative PCRs, clearance, or symptom resolution. Study processing details: Reference gene primer amplification yielded estimated nucleated cell counts. Clones were read by immunoSEQ multiplex PCR, and TCRdb kept only the in-frame ones, dropping some. V, J and clone size are taken as reported in that table, and D and trimming were inferred from the DNA itself. The sample consists of under 200,000 clones, 82% of them appearing once. V was clipped by 4 bases and J by 2 bases; unmatched bases: 7. The CDR3 totals 16 residues. The germline CDR1 and CDR2 sequences are SNHLY and FYNNEI.

This chain connects TRBV2 to TRBJ2-3; TRBD2 matches at 9 bases. The source material was PBMCs or T cells enriched from blood (not recorded which). The source of this sequence is a man aged 45-65 years who had recovered from COVID-19. The CDR3 spells CASSVKSSGDTDTQYF. In nucleotides, the CDR3 is TGTGCCAGCAGTGTGAAGTCTAGCGGGGACACAGATACGCAGTATTTT. Based on the CDR3 plus reference TRBV2 and TRBJ2-3, the full variable domain is EPEVTQTPSHQVTQMGQEVILRCVPISNHLYFYWYRQILGQKVEFLVSFYNNEISEKSEIFDDQFSVERPDGSNFTLKIRSTKLEDSAMYFCASSVKSSGDTDTQYFGPGTRLTVL.